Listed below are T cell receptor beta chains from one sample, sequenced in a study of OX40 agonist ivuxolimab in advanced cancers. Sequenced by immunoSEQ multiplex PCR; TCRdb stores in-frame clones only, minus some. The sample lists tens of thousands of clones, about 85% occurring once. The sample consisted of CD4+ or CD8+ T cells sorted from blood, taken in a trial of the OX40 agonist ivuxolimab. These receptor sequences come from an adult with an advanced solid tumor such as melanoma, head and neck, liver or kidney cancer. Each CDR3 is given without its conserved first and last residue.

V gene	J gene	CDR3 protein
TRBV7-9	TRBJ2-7	ASSLSGTGTEQY
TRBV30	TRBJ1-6	AWMDINSPLH
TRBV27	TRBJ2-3	ASSMGTSGGAMDTQY
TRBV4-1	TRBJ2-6	ASSQDQGSGANVLT
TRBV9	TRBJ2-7	ASSVGFPSGSYEQY
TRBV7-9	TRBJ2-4	ASSRTTSGSSGNIQY
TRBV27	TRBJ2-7	ASSTGQVREQY
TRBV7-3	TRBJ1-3	ASLEDREDGNTIY
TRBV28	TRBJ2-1	ASTTGGAGYNEQF
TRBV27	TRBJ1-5	ASQGAGNQPQH
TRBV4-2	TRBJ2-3	ASSQPSGARVDTQY
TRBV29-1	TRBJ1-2	SVESGESYGYT
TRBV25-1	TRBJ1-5	ASSGTGATNQPQH
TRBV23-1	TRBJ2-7	ANNSQEGPAAYHYEQY
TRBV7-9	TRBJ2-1	ASSPSTASQSEQF
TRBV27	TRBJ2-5	ASSLAPGLPETQY
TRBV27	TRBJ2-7	ASSSLPGLAASYEQY
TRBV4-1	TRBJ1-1	ASSLGQGGTEAF
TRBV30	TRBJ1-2	AWSETGIGGYT
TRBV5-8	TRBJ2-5	ASSLVRYQETQY
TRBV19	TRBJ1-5	ASSRWDQPQH
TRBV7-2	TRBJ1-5	ASSLGWAGHQPQH
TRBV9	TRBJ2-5	ASSVATGGEQY
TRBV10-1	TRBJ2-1	ASSELAGGIDNEQF
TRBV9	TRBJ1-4	ASSEGRGTSTNEKLF
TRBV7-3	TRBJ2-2	ASSLNSGLIGELF
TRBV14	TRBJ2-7	ASSLGVDEQY
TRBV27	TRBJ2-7	ASSQPALQEEQY
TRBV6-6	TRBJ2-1	ASRDATSGSNEQF
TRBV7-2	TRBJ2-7	ASSLGLGSSYEQY
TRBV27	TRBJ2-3	ASSAGLAGDTQY
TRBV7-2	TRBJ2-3	ASSFAGDTDTQY
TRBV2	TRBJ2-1	ASTPDNEQF
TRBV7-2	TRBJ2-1	ASTPFGGGSYEQF
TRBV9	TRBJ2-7	ASSVGVKPYEQY
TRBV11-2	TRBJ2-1	ASSPGGAGGNEQF
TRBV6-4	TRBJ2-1	ASSDGLAEYNEQF
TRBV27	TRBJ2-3	ASSLSGGPSATDTQY
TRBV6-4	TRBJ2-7	ASSEGWEMAEQY
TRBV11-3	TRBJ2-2	ASSLRNTGELF
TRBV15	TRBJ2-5	ATSSPALGTAQETQY
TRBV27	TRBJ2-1	ASTRFGQELYNEQF
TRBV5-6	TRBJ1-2	ASSLAYSGQGIYGYT
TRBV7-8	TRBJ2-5	ASSLQTGQETQY
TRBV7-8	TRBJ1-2	ASSLALGQGDGYT
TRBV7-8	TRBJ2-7	ASSLGLGRDDEQY
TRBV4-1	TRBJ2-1	ASSPLEGPYNEQF
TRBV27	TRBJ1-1	ASSSSGIYTEAF
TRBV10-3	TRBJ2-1	ATLTGGNEQF
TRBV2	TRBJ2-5	ASSEWTRGTQETQY
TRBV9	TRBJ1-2	ASSPRGQGPNYGYT
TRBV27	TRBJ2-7	ASSSGVKTYEQY
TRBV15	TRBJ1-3	ATTSGGSSGNTIY
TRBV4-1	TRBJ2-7	ASSQSSEGLRYEQY
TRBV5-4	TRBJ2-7	ASSWTGSMEQY
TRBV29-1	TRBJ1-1	SVPTVPDEAF
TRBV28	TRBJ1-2	ASSLRGGYFPDYGYT
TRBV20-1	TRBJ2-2	SAGETGELF
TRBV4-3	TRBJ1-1	ASSQTTGLNTEAF